This TCR beta chain was sequenced in a study of T-cell reconstitution after alpha-beta-depleted transplantation in children. Study results and limitations: It was surviving recipient T cells and thymic progenitors that gave some patients high TCRbeta diversity at day 60. After transplant, at about two months, alpha-beta T cells were reportedly derived from several hundred expanded graft clones.

The CDR3 runs to 15 residues. Germline V CDR1 and CDR2: SGDLS, YYNGEE. V was shortened by 2 bases and J by 3 bases, with 11 bases between the two germline ends. For TCRbeta, the library was prepared with unique molecular identifiers. TCRdb re-analysed the PCR reads in MiXCR, keeping a single row per CDR3 protein. Of about 900,000 distinct CDR3 sequences listed, 25% to 30% are singletons. This clonotype was found a few times. Its matching antigen is unknown. The rearrangement links TRBV9 to TRBJ2-2; D is unclear. The sample was PBMCs, mostly from graft donor cells, taken 360 days after TCRalphabeta/CD19-depleted stem cell transplant. This TCR came from a boy younger than two who had a stem cell transplant for SCID, so the T cells may come from the graft donor. As DNA, the CDR3 is TGTGCCAGCAGCGTTAGTGGGGTTGACACCGGGGAGCTGTTTTTT. Its translation is CASSVSGVDTGELFF.